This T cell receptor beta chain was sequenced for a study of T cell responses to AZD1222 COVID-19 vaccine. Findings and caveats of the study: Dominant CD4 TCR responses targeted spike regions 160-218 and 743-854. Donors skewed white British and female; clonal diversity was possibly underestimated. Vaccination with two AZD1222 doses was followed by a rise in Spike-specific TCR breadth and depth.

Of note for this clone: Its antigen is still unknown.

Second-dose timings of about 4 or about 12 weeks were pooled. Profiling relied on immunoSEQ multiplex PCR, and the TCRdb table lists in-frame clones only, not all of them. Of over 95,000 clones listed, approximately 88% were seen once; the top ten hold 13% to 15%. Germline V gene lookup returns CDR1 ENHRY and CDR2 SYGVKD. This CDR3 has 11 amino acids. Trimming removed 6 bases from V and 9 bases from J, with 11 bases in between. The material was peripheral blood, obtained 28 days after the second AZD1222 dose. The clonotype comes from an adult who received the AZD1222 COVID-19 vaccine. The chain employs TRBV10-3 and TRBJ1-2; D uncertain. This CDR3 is CAISQTGSYTF. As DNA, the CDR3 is TGTGCCATCAGCCAGACGGGGAGCTACACCTTC.